This TCR beta chain was identified in a study of blood T cell repertoires in COVID-19 (dated by TCRdb to the early 2020s). As for the study more broadly: The collaborator samples originated in the United States, Italy and Spain and spanned the acute and convalescent phases of COVID-19. The sample metadata nearly always contained a de-identified subject ID, COVID-19 status, age in years and sex. The prospective study material was composed of cDNA or gDNA derived from T cells, B-cell-depleted T cells, or PBMCs. The samples were drawn from two sources: the first 160 participants of the ongoing ImmuneRACE study, and 1,000 to 1,500 subjects contributed by 6 global collaborators. The dataset comprised deeply sampled blood TCRbeta repertoires from subjects exposed to, actively infected with, or recovered from COVID-19. Where available, HLA class I and class II types were taken from metadata supplied by the sample provider and were not determined by assay-based typing. A freely available public database, intended as a resource for researchers studying the immune response to SARS-CoV-2, is where the repertoires were released. Results and caveats for the whole study, not just this receptor: How much clinical and demographic metadata was included differed by source and by participant, and the metadata was provided uncurated.

As for this clone: What antigen it recognizes has not been identified. No much larger clonotype is one base removed from it; base qualities were not supplied.

Participants in the prospective study were enrolled through a virtual design, were aged roughly 18 to 95 years, and lived in approximately 25 United States geographic areas. To assign participants to cohorts, the prospective study relied on clinical history that participants themselves reported in a screening survey and a study questionnaire. For ImmuneRACE Cohort 3, a participant was defined as recovered based on two consecutive negative NP/OP PCR tests, clearance by a healthcare professional, or resolution of symptoms. In the prospective study, mobile phlebotomists collected whole blood, serum and a nasopharyngeal or oropharyngeal swab from each participant. Over a 2-month period, participants in the prospective study had the option of providing additional blood draws and questionnaires. Blood samples from the prospective study were shipped frozen or at room temperature prior to DNA extraction.

The CDR3 covers 13 residues, taking in both the cysteine and the phenylalanine. Only CDR3 DNA is held: 39 bases, read in frame from base 1. The germline V gene (reference sequence) gives CDR1 as LNHNV and CDR2 as YYDKDF. Cut back by 5 bases and 6 bases, the V and J ends lie 14 bases apart. The immunoSEQ Assay, a bias-controlled multiplex PCR, was used to amplify TCRbeta CDR3 regions from genomic DNA. The original pipeline was this. Nucleated cell counts per sample were estimated from amplification of reference gene primers within the assay. Sequence reads were collapsed and filtered to measure the absolute abundance of every unique TCRbeta CDR3 rearrangement. For each sample, productive Simpson clonality was calculated as the square root of Simpson's diversity index across productive rearrangements. TCRdb re-hosts the immuneACCESS table, in-frame sequences only. Its copies lack some clones; in the studies checked, an unresolved V gene accounts for under half of them, and the cause for the rest is not known. V and J calls plus clone size are reproduced from that table; the DNA served to infer D and trimming. For this sample there are 150,000 to 200,000 clones; 80% to 90% appear just once. Approximately 9% of the sample rests with the top ten.

The sample taken for sequencing was PBMCs or T cells enriched from blood (not recorded which). The rearrangement joined TRBV15 to TRBJ2-7; TRBD1 is a possible D gene, resting on 6 matching bases. This receptor was obtained from a woman aged 18 to 35 who had recovered from COVID-19. The CDR3 reads CATSPQTGSEQYF. The nucleotide sequence is TGTGCCACCAGCCCCCAAACAGGGAGCGAGCAGTACTTC.